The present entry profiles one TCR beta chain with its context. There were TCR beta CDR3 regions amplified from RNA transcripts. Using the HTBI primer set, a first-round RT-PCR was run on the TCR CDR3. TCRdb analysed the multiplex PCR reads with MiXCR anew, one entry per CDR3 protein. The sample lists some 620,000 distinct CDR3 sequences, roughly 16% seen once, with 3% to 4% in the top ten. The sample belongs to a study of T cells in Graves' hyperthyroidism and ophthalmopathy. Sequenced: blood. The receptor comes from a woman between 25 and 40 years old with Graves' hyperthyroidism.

Here the CDR3 reads CASSLTRATDTQYF. CDR3 bases: TGTGCCAGCAGCTTGACTCGGGCCACAGATACGCAGTATTTT. This chain uses TRBV11-3 with TRBJ2-3, with D unclear. In germline, CDR1 is SGHNT, CDR2 YENEEA. Deletions cut 3 bases from V and 2 bases from J, with 9 bases between. CDR3 length: 14 residues.